Many counts were recorded for the clone carrying this TCR beta chain. Profiling of TCR beta VDJ combinations and CDR3 sequences used genomic DNA as template. TCRdb processed the reads anew with MiXCR; each CDR3 protein has one entry. The sample lists around 150,000 distinct CDR3 sequences, roughly 40% occurring once. Trimming pared 3 bases from V and 9 bases from J, leaving 12 bases between. The CDR3 consists of 13 residues. Germline CDR1 WNHNN, CDR2 SYGVQD (reference sequence). This sample stems from a study of CD8+CD57+ T cells in acquired aplastic anemia. This sequence was found in a human donor in good health. The chain uses TRBV10-1 and TRBJ1-5; D is unclear. The sequencing input was sorted CD4+, CD8+, or CD8+CD57+ T cells (not recorded which) from PBMCs. The CDR3 reads CASSDNRGPPQHF. The CDR3 DNA follows: TGCGCCAGCAGTGATAACCGAGGGCCGCCCCAGCATTTT.